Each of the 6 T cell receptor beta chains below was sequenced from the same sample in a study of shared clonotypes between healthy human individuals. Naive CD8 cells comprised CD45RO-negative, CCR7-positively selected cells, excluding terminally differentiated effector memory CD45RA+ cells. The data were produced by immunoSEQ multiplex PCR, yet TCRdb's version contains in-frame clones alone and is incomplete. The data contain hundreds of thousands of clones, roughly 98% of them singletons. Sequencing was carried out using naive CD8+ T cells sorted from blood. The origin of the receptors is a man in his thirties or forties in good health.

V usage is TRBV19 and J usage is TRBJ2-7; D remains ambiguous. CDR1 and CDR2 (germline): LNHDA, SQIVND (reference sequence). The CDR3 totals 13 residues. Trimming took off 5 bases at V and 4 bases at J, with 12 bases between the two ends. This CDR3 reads CASSFSSGYEQYF. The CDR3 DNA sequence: TGTGCCAGTAGTTTCTCGTCAGGTTACGAGCAGTACTTC.

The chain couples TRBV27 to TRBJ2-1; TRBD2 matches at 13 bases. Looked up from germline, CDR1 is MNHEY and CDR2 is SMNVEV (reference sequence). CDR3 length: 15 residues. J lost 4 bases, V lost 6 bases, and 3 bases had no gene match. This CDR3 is CASRELAGGYNEQFF. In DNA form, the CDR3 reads TGTGCCAGCAGGGAACTAGCGGGAGGGTACAATGAGCAGTTCTTC.

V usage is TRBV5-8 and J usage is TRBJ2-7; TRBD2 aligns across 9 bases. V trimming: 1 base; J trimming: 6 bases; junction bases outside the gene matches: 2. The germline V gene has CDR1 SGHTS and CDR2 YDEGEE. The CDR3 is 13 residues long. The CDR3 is CASSLLAGSEQYF. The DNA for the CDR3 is TGTGCCAGCAGCTTGCTAGCGGGGAGCGAGCAGTACTTC.

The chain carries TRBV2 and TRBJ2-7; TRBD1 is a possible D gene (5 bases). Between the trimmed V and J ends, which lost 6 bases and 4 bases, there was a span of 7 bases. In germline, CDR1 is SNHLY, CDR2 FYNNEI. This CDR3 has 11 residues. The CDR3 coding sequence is TGTGCCAGCAGGGCAGGGTACGAGCAGTACTTC. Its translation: CASRAGYEQYF.

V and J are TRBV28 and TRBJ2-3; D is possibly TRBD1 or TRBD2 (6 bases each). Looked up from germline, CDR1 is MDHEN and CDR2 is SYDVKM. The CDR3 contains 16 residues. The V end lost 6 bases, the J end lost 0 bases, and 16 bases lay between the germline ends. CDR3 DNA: TGTGCCAGCAGAACCCGTAGGGGGGAGAGCACAGATACGCAGTATTTT. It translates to CASRTRRGESTDTQYF.

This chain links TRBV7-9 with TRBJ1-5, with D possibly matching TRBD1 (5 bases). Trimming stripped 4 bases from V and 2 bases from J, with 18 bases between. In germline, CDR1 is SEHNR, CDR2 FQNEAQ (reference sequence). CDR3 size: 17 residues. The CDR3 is CASSYGAGPRGNQPQHF. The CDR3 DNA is TGTGCCAGCAGCTACGGGGCGGGGCCTCGGGGCAATCAGCCCCAGCATTTT.